This T cell receptor (beta chain) stems from a study of vaccination and CD4 T cells after COVID-19. Indicated treatment: approximately 11-day PBMC culture with coronavirus spike peptide pools or control peptides (ViraFEST assay). The Oncomine TCR Beta short-read assay generated sequence data from the DNA of cultured CD4+ T cells. TCRdb re-analysed the PCR reads in MiXCR, keeping a single row per CDR3 protein. The sample consists of about 14,000 distinct CDR3 sequences, roughly 48% of them appearing once. The V segment lost 4 bases and the J segment 4 bases; nucleotides outside the gene matches: 13. CDR1 and CDR2 from the germline V gene are DFQATT and SNEGSKA (reference sequence). This CDR3 is 16 amino acids long. This clonotype was counted between two and nine times. The antigen remains unidentified.

This TCR derives from a human donor who had recovered from COVID-19. Sequenced input: CD4+ T cells from blood, cultured in vitro. This sequence joins TRBV20-1 and TRBJ2-5, with TRBD2 matching 9 bases. The CDR3 loop reads CSATLLGLAFGETQYF. The CDR3 region has the DNA TGCAGTGCTACCCTGTTGGGACTAGCATTTGGAGAGACCCAGTACTTC.